This T cell receptor (beta chain) came from a study of blood T cell repertoires in COVID-19. Clones were sequenced by immunoSEQ multiplex PCR, and TCRdb holds only the in-frame ones, with some missing. The sample consists of about 24,000 clones, about 91% of them appearing once. Germline-derived CDR1 and CDR2 are SGHVS and FQNEAQ. V gave up 5 bases and J gave up 5 bases; unmatched junction bases: 8. The CDR3 extends over 14 amino acids. Sequencing was done on a sample of peripheral blood. The chain recombines TRBV7-8 with TRBJ1-2; 7 nucleotides match TRBD1. The sequence was collected from a human donor in a cohort sampled during active COVID-19. The CDR3 loop is CASSLGTELYGYTF. Here the CDR3 DNA reads TGTGCCAGCAGCCTCGGGACAGAGCTTTATGGCTACACCTTC.